This TCR beta chain originates from a study of OX40 agonist ivuxolimab in advanced cancers. Study at large: Across the patients, intravenous ivuxolimab was delivered every 2 weeks at 0.01 to 10 mg/kg.

Sequencing was performed with immunoSEQ multiplex PCR; in TCRdb, only in-frame clones are kept and a portion is missing. The sample has roughly 2,000 clones, 70% to 85% seen once. The V and J ends lost 1 base and 3 bases, in that order; junction bases with no gene match: 5. Germline CDR1 is SGHRS and CDR2 is YFSETQ. The CDR3 is 15 residues long. The sequence was collected from an adult with an advanced solid tumor such as melanoma, head and neck, liver or kidney cancer. The chain uses TRBV5-1 and TRBJ2-3; 7 nucleotides align to TRBD1. Sequenced material: CD4+ or CD8+ T cells sorted from blood, taken in a trial of the OX40 agonist ivuxolimab. Here the CDR3 reads CASSLYGTATDTQYF. The CDR3, as DNA: TGCGCCAGCAGCTTGTATGGGACAGCGACAGATACGCAGTATTTT.